This entry concerns a single TCR beta chain. Its antigen is undetermined. The sample is drawn from a study of regulatory T cells. General study results and limits: Skewed V and J usage and few unique V-J pairs marked patient repertoires, most in Tregs. In CD3G-deficient patients, conventional CD4+ T cells were enriched for hydrophobic CDR3 residues at positions 6 and 7.

Primers: 52 TRBV forward and 13 TRBJ reverse. Using immunoSEQ multiplex PCR, the repertoire was profiled, and TCRdb retains in-frame clones only, with some absent. This table holds about 21,000 clones, over 75% found once. The germline V gene has CDR1 MDHEN and CDR2 SYDVKM. The CDR3 loop spans 16 amino acids. V trimming: 5 bases; J trimming: 1 base; junction bases outside the gene matches: 10. Patients, 2 to 39 years old, had expanded memory T-cell proportions. The rearrangement uses TRBV28 and TRBJ2-7, with 8 nucleotides matching TRBD2. The sequence came from a child between 5 and 17 years old with CD3G deficiency. Sequenced material: conventional CD4+ T cells sorted from blood. In DNA form, the CDR3 reads TGTGCCAGCAGTCCGGCCTCCGCGGGAGGTTCCTACGAGCAGTACTTC. Amino acids: CASSPASAGGSYEQYF.